The sequence of this TCR beta chain was determined in a study of shared clonotypes between healthy human individuals. Study-wide background: For every donor, three CD4 naive, three CD4 memory, two CD8 naive and one CD8 memory plates were used.

V lost 3 bases to trimming and J lost 4 bases, with 10 bases between them. The CDR3 runs 13 residues. CDR1 and CDR2 from the germline V gene are SGDLS and YYNGEE. Broader study findings: The genetic and exposure-history diversity represented was limited by few donors. Although depth was large, rarefaction showed that sequencing of the sorted subsets was incomplete.

The donors, healthy adults who were HIV-negative, had experienced no recent acute infections or vaccinations. Details on this clone: Its matching antigen is unknown.

The repertoire was sequenced with immunoSEQ multiplex PCR; TCRdb's copy has only in-frame clones and lacks some. The sample yields around 940,000 clones, over 75% seen once. The chain has TRBV9 and TRBJ1-1; perhaps TRBD1 as D (5 bases). The sample comprised memory CD4+ T cells sorted from blood. Subset: CD45RA-negative fraction. The origin of this receptor is a young man in good health. CDR3: CASSAFQGTEAFF. CDR3 DNA: TGTGCCAGCAGCGCCTTCCAGGGCACTGAAGCTTTCTTT.